This TCR beta chain comes out of a study of blood T cell repertoires in COVID-19. Study-level information: Donors in the United States, Italy and Spain gave samples during acute or convalescent COVID-19. In each case, the material was cDNA or gDNA derived from T cells, B-cell-depleted T cells, or PBMCs.

The CDR3 consists of 14 residues. Germline-derived CDR1 and CDR2 are SGHRS and YFSETQ. V gave up 2 bases and J gave up 4 bases; unmatched junction bases: 3. Original handling: Researchers report that nucleated cell counts were estimated from reference gene primer amplification. The repertoire was sequenced with immunoSEQ multiplex PCR; TCRdb's copy has only in-frame clones and lacks some. The V and J calls and clone size are taken from that table; D and trimming were inferred from the DNA. The profile covers 350,000 to 450,000 clones, with around 85% appearing a single time and roughly 3.6% taken by the ten largest.

This receptor was taken from a woman younger than 35 with acute or convalescent COVID-19. The chain combines TRBV5-1 with TRBJ1-3, with TRBD1 matching 7 bases. The sequencing sample was made of peripheral blood. DNA of the CDR3: TGCGCCAGCAGCTTTACAGGGGTAGGAAACACCATATATTTT. Amino acid sequence: CASSFTGVGNTIYF.